Below, 14 T cell receptor beta chains from the same sample are listed, as sequenced in a study of CD8 T cells in ankylosing spondylitis. TCRdb analysed the 5' RACE reads with MiXCR anew, one entry per CDR3 protein. Among about 320,000 distinct CDR3 sequences listed, about 9.9% were seen once. Source material: blood, either unsorted or a sorted T cell fraction (not recorded which). These receptors were taken from a female donor with ankylosing spondylitis or in good health (not recorded which).

This chain uses TRBV6-2 or TRBV6-3 with TRBJ2-2, with a possible D match to TRBD2 (6 bases). The germline CDR1 and CDR2 sequences are MNHEY and SVGEGT. Deletions cut 11 bases from V and 5 bases from J, with 21 bases between. The CDR3 runs to 15 residues. The CDR3 loop reads CAGGSGSLGTGELFF. The CDR3 DNA sequence: TGTGCCGGGGGGAGCGGGTCCCTCGGGACCGGGGAGCTGTTTTTT.

The V gene is TRBV12-3 or TRBV12-4, the J gene TRBJ1-1; D is unresolved. This CDR3 region has 16 residues. Trimming shortened V by 5 bases and J by 1 base, and 17 bases separated the two germline ends. The CDR3 bases are TGTGCCAGCAGTCCGCATAGGCTGGAGCGGAACACTGAAGCTTTCTTT. Translating gives CASSPHRLERNTEAFF.

This clonotype was observed a handful of times. The chain uses TRBV3-1 and TRBJ2-5, with no clear D. V was shortened by 7 bases and J by 0 bases, with 12 bases between the two germline ends. Germline-derived CDR1 and CDR2 are LGHDT and YNNKEL (reference sequence). The CDR3 covers 14 residues. The CDR3 region is CASTLFRYQETQYF. The CDR3 DNA is TGTGCCAGCACCCTGTTCCGATACCAAGAGACCCAGTACTTC.

This clonotype has a handful of counts. CDR3 DNA: TGTGCCCCCAAGCCAAGGGGCACCGGGGAGCTGTTTTTT. Translating it yields CAPKPRGTGELFF. V and J are TRBV2 and TRBJ2-2; perhaps TRBD1 as D (5 bases). V was trimmed by 11 bases and J by 4 bases, leaving 14 bases between them. The CDR3 sequence is 13 residues long. CDR1 SNHLY and CDR2 FYNNEI come from the germline V gene. The variable domain in full, completed from reference TRBV2 and TRBJ2-2, reads EPEVTQTPSHQVTQMGQEVILRCVPISNHLYFYWYRQILGQKVEFLVSFYNNEISEKSEIFDDQFSVERPDGSNFTLKIRSTKLEDSAMYFCAPKPRGTGELFFGEGSRLTVL.

This clonotype was counted at least ten times. The chain links TRBV5-1 to TRBJ1-3; possible D gene TRBD1, 5 bases. Germline CDR1 is SGHRS and CDR2 is YFSETQ. The CDR3 loop spans 18 amino acids. V was trimmed by 0 bases and J by 0 bases, leaving 16 bases between them. CDR3 sequence: CASSLEGAVWSSGNTIYF. CDR3 coding DNA: TGCGCCAGCAGCTTGGAAGGGGCAGTTTGGAGCTCTGGAAACACCATATATTTT.

This clonotype has just a few counts. The V gene is TRBV7-2, the J gene TRBJ1-1; a weak D match, TRBD1 (6 bases). V lost 4 bases and J lost 7, with 19 bases in between. The CDR3 length is 15 residues. The germline V gene has CDR1 SGHTA and CDR2 FQGNSA. The CDR3 reads CASSYNPGGASEAFF. The CDR3 DNA follows: TGTGCCAGCAGCTACAACCCCGGGGGGGCTAGTGAAGCTTTCTTT.

In its sample, this clonotype was seen many times. The chain is built from TRBV20-1 and TRBJ2-7; 10 positions agree with TRBD2. The CDR3 contains 14 residues. The V and J ends lost 2 bases and 4 bases, in that order; junction bases with no gene match: 5. Germline V gives CDR1 DFQATT, CDR2 SNEGSKA (reference sequence). The CDR3 loop is CSARIIAGGYEQYF. CDR3 coding DNA: TGCAGTGCTAGAATTATAGCGGGAGGTTACGAGCAGTACTTC.

This clonotype was counted ten times or more. The chain combines TRBV20-1 with TRBJ2-4; tentative D call: TRBD2 (6 bases). V lost 5 bases and J lost 1, with 15 bases in between. Germline CDR1 and CDR2: DFQATT and SNEGSKA (reference sequence). This CDR3 is 15 amino acids long. This CDR3 is CSAPQEGNAKNIQYF. The CDR3 DNA sequence: TGCAGTGCTCCTCAGGAGGGAAACGCCAAAAACATTCAGTACTTC.

In regard to this clonotype: This could be a read error, since a much larger clone is one nucleotide away. The chain links TRBV28 to TRBJ2-2; 7 positions agree with TRBD2. Germline V CDR1 and CDR2: MDHEN, SYDVKM. Trimming at V came to 8 bases and at J to 5 bases, leaving 11 bases not matched to a gene. The CDR3 contains 15 residues. Here the CDR3 reads CASGFLSGGTGELFF. The CDR3 nucleotides read TGTGCCAGCGGGTTCCTTTCGGGAGGAACCGGGGAGCTGTTTTTT.

The CDR3 is CSVSGSFSGELFF. CDR3 DNA: TGCAGCGTCTCAGGGTCCTTTTCCGGGGAGCTGTTTTTT. This chain links TRBV29-1 with TRBJ2-2; possible D gene TRBD1, 5 bases. Looked up from germline, CDR1 is SQVTM and CDR2 is ANQGSEA. V shed 6 bases and J shed 6 bases, with 14 bases lying between them. The CDR3 extends over 13 amino acids.

V and J are TRBV10-3 and TRBJ1-1; D is perhaps TRBD1 (5 bases). The CDR3 length is 14 residues. Germline CDR1 is ENHRY and CDR2 is SYGVKD. Trimming pared 8 bases from V and 6 bases from J, leaving 19 bases between. The DNA for the CDR3 is TGTGCCATCGCGGAGCTGGGGGTGGGGGCTGAAGCTTTCTTT. Translation gives CAIAELGVGAEAFF.

The J gene is TRBJ1-5, the V gene TRBV6-5; possible D gene TRBD1, 5 bases. Germline V gene lookup returns CDR1 MNHEY and CDR2 SVGAGI. This CDR3 contains 14 residues. V lost 8 bases to trimming and J lost 4 bases, with 15 bases between them. As DNA, the CDR3 is TGTGCCAGCTGTTTAGACAGTAGTAATCAGCCCCAGCATTTT. Its protein product is CASCLDSSNQPQHF.

V usage is TRBV20-1 and J usage is TRBJ2-1; 9 bases align to TRBD2. With 0 bases clipped from V and 8 bases from J, the junction kept 14 bases outside the gene matches. This CDR3 comprises 17 residues. The germline V gene has CDR1 DFQATT and CDR2 SNEGSKA (reference sequence). The CDR3 nucleotides read TGCAGTGCTAGAGATTCGGGCAGGCTAGCGGGATTTGATGAGCAGTTCTTC. This translates into CSARDSGRLAGFDEQFF.

This clonotype was picked up a small number of times. The chain joins TRBV4-1 to TRBJ2-1; 12 nucleotides line up with TRBD1. Germline V gives CDR1 MGHRA, CDR2 YSYEKL. Trimming removed 3 bases from V and 7 bases from J; junction bases left unmatched: 4. The CDR3 length is 15 residues. The chain's CDR3 is CASSHPGQGANEQFF. The DNA for the CDR3 is TGCGCCAGCAGCCATCCGGGACAGGGGGCTAATGAGCAGTTCTTC.